These 11 T cell receptor beta chains originate from one sample sequenced in a study of T cells in Graves' hyperthyroidism and ophthalmopathy. The TCR beta CDR3 regions underwent amplification using RNA transcripts as the source. The TCR CDR3 was amplified in a first-round RT-PCR using the HTBI primer set. TCRdb processed the multiplex PCR reads anew with MiXCR; each CDR3 protein has one entry. Of hundreds of thousands of distinct CDR3 sequences listed, 14% were seen once; the top ten hold approximately 12%. Sequencing was carried out using blood. The source of these receptors is a woman between 50 and 59 years old with Graves' ophthalmopathy.

The V gene is TRBV4-3, the J gene TRBJ2-5, with a weak D call TRBD1 (5 bases). The V and J ends lost 5 bases and 7 bases respectively, with 14 bases between them. The CDR3 contains 13 residues. CDR1 and CDR2 from the germline V gene are LGHNA and YSLEER. CDR3 in DNA: TGCGCCAGCAGCGCAGCAGGGCTTGGGACCCAGTACTTC. Protein sequence: CASSAAGLGTQYF.

The CDR3 coding sequence is TGTGCCAGCAGCGGGGACCTTAGCAATCAGCCCCAGCATTTT. It encodes CASSGDLSNQPQHF. The gene calls are TRBV7-9 and TRBJ1-5, with D possibly matching TRBD1 (5 bases). The CDR3 consists of 14 residues. Per germline, CDR1 SEHNR and CDR2 FQNEAQ (reference sequence). The V end was cut by 5 bases, the J end by 0 bases, with 8 bases between.

This clonotype has more than one count but fewer than ten. The chain links TRBV5-1 to TRBJ1-2; TRBD1 matches at 9 bases. The V gene end was trimmed by 2 bases and the J gene end by 7 bases; junction bases not matched to a gene: 3. The germline CDR1 and CDR2 sequences are SGHRS and YFSETQ. This CDR3 comprises 13 residues. In DNA, the CDR3 is TGCGCCAGCAGCTTTGACAGGGGGTTTGGCTACACCTTC. Its translation is CASSFDRGFGYTF. The entire variable domain, with the rest obtained from reference TRBV5-1 and TRBJ1-2, is as follows: KAGVTQTPRYLIKTRGQQVTLSCSPISGHRSVSWYQQTPGQGLQFLFEYFSETQRNKGNFPGRFSGRQFSNSRSEMNVSTLELGDSALYLCASSFDRGFGYTFGSGTRLTVV.

This clonotype was found many times. This chain joins TRBV18 and TRBJ1-2; D remains unclear. Per the germline V gene, CDR1 is KGHSH and CDR2 is LQKENI. Trimming cost V 6 bases and J 2 bases, with 16 bases left between them. The CDR3 is 15 residues long. This CDR3 is CASSPRQDGNYGYTF. CDR3 sequence (DNA): TGTGCCAGCTCCCCTCGCCAGGACGGAAACTATGGCTACACCTTC. Together with reference TRBV18 and TRBJ1-2, the CDR3 gives the full variable domain: NAGVMQNPRHLVRRRGQEARLRCSPMKGHSHVYWYRQLPEEGLKFMVYLQKENIIDESGMPKERFSAEFPKEGPSILRIQQVVRGDSAAYFCASSPRQDGNYGYTFGSGTRLTVV.

This clonotype was counted at least ten times. J is TRBJ2-7 and V is TRBV20-1; 11 nucleotides agree with TRBD2. This CDR3 comprises 17 residues. Trimming cost V 1 base and J 4 bases; bases outside gene matches: 12. The V gene's germline CDR1 is DFQATT and CDR2 SNEGSKA (reference sequence). The CDR3 region is CSARGFGGSGRVYEQYF. The CDR3 DNA follows: TGCAGTGCTAGAGGATTTGGAGGTAGCGGGAGGGTTTACGAGCAGTACTTC.

The J gene is TRBJ2-6, the V gene TRBV3-1, with D unclear. Germline CDR1 reads LGHDT; CDR2 reads YNNKEL (reference sequence). Trimming took off 2 bases at V and 0 bases at J, with 8 bases between the two ends. The CDR3 sequence is 16 residues long. CDR3 DNA sequence: TGTGCCAGCAGCCAAAGGTCAGGCTCTGGGGCCAACGTCCTGACTTTC. Its translation is CASSQRSGSGANVLTF.

At least ten counts were recorded for this clonotype. This chain links TRBV5-1 with TRBJ2-3; D is perhaps TRBD2 (5 bases). Per germline, CDR1 SGHRS and CDR2 YFSETQ. There are 15 residues in the CDR3. V dropped 0 bases and J dropped 4 bases, with 12 bases sitting between them. The CDR3 nucleotides are TGCGCCAGCAGCTTGGCCGGCGGGCAGGCAGATACGCAGTATTTT. This gives the protein CASSLAGGQADTQYF.

This rearrangement joins TRBV19 to TRBJ2-2, with TRBD1 matching over 10 bases. The ends lost 6 bases at V and 3 bases at J; junction bases unmatched: 4. The CDR3 spans 15 residues. Looked up from germline, CDR1 is LNHDA and CDR2 is SQIVND (reference sequence). The DNA of the CDR3 is TGTGCCAGTAGCGACAGGGGGCGGGACACCGGGGAGCTGTTTTTT. Its translation: CASSDRGRDTGELFF.

This clonotype appeared many times. The J gene is TRBJ2-3, the V gene TRBV12-3 or TRBV12-4; TRBD2 matches at 8 bases. This CDR3 contains 18 residues. V was clipped by 4 bases and J by 4 bases; unmatched bases: 16. Written as DNA, the CDR3 is TGTGCCAGCAGTTCTAACAATATAGCGGGATGGGAGTCAGATACGCAGTATTTT. Protein sequence: CASSSNNIAGWESDTQYF.

This clonotype came up a few times. The V call is TRBV30, the J call TRBJ1-1; TRBD1 aligns across 7 bases. Germline V gene lookup returns CDR1 GTSNPN and CDR2 SVGIG (reference sequence). The CDR3 loop spans 13 amino acids. Trimming removed 5 bases from V and 1 base from J; junction bases left unmatched: 4. The CDR3 spells CAWGQDRNTEAFF. For the CDR3, the DNA is TGTGCCTGGGGACAGGACAGGAACACTGAAGCTTTCTTT.

The rearrangement joins TRBV7-9 to TRBJ2-1; D is unresolved. Germline V gene data show CDR1 as SEHNR and CDR2 as FQNEAQ (reference sequence). V lost 0 bases and J 5 bases, leaving 11 bases between the germline ends. This CDR3 comprises 15 residues. CDR3 sequence (DNA): TGTGCCAGCAGCTTAGCGAAAGGGTGGGACAATGAGCAGTTCTTC. It specifies CASSLAKGWDNEQFF.